The 10 T cell receptor beta chains below all came from one sample that was sequenced in a study of blood T cell repertoires in COVID-19. This table comes from immunoSEQ multiplex PCR, and its TCRdb copy is limited to in-frame clones, with some not included. The sample records 400,000 to 500,000 clones, 88% being singletons. What was sequenced was PBMCs or T cells enriched from blood (not recorded which). The receptors derive from a woman between 18 and 29 years old who had been exposed to COVID-19.

The rearrangement links TRBV7-3 to TRBJ1-6; D is unresolved. Germline V gene sequence: CDR1 SGHTA, CDR2 FQGTGA. The CDR3 runs 15 residues. Trimming removed 5 bases at V and 7 bases at J, with 15 bases between. CDR3 in amino acids: CASSQERNPNSPLHF. The CDR3 DNA reads as TGTGCCAGCAGCCAGGAACGGAACCCCAATTCACCCCTCCACTTT.

The chain carries TRBV5-1 and TRBJ2-7; D is ambiguous. CDR1 is SGHRS and CDR2 is YFSETQ in the germline V gene. Trimming took off 0 bases at V and 4 bases at J, with 5 bases between the two ends. The CDR3 covers 12 residues. This CDR3 is CASSLASYEQYF. The CDR3 region has the DNA TGCGCCAGCAGCTTGGCCAGTTACGAGCAGTACTTC.

The V call is TRBV7-6, the J call TRBJ2-5; D perhaps matches TRBD2 (5 bases). The CDR3 is 16 amino acids. V was clipped by 5 bases and J by 5 bases, with 21 bases between them. Per the germline V gene, CDR1 is SGHVS and CDR2 is FNYEAQ. The CDR3 here is CASSPELAVPDETQYF. CDR3 sequence (DNA): TGTGCCAGCAGCCCCGAGCTAGCCGTCCCCGATGAGACCCAGTACTTC.

This rearrangement joins TRBV5-1 to TRBJ2-7; 9 bases fit TRBD1. CDR1 SGHRS and CDR2 YFSETQ come from the germline V gene. V shed 0 bases, J shed 3 bases, and the junction held 7 bases outside the gene matches. This CDR3 is 16 amino acids long. The CDR3 DNA follows: TGCGCCAGCAGCTTGGCCGGACAGGGGACTCTCTACGAGCAGTACTTC. This sequence encodes CASSLAGQGTLYEQYF.

This CDR3 reads CATGGERGTDTQYF. The CDR3, as DNA: TGTGCCACAGGCGGGGAGAGGGGCACAGATACGCAGTATTTT. The V gene is TRBV19, the J gene TRBJ2-3; possibly TRBD2 for D (6 bases). The CDR3 loop spans 14 amino acids. Between the trimmed V and J ends, which lost 10 bases and 1 base, there was a span of 15 bases. Germline lookup yields CDR1 LNHDA and CDR2 SQIVND (reference sequence).

The sample holds a few counts of this clone. This chain links TRBV10-3 with TRBJ1-2; 8 bases fit TRBD1. The CDR3 contains 13 residues. Per germline, CDR1 ENHRY and CDR2 SYGVKD. Trimming cost V 6 bases and J 7 bases; bases outside gene matches: 7. The CDR3 bases are TGTGCCATCAGCCCGGACAGGGAGAGTGGCTACACCTTC. Translated, it gives CAISPDRESGYTF.

V and J are TRBV11-2 and TRBJ2-1, with D possibly matching TRBD1 (6 bases). Deletions cut 7 bases from V and 3 bases from J, with 19 bases between. CDR1 and CDR2 from the germline V gene are SGHAT and FQNNGV. CDR3 size: 16 residues. CDR3 sequence: CASNPLGGVFYNEQFF. The CDR3 DNA is TGTGCCAGCAACCCTCTTGGGGGCGTCTTCTACAATGAGCAGTTCTTC.

The V call is TRBV24-1, the J call TRBJ2-3, with D possibly being TRBD2 (6 bases). V lost 5 bases, J lost 4 bases, and 9 bases lay in between. The length of the CDR3 is 13 residues. CDR1 is KGHDR and CDR2 is SFDVKD in the germline V gene. The chain's CDR3 is CATSVGDSDTQYF. CDR3 nucleotides: TGTGCCACCAGTGTCGGGGACTCAGATACGCAGTATTTT.

The chain employs TRBV12-3 or TRBV12-4 and TRBJ2-5; D remains ambiguous. The CDR3 is 13 amino acids. The germline V and J ends were trimmed by 2 bases and 4 bases, with 8 bases remaining between them. The CDR3 spells CASSLNTPETQYF. In DNA form, the CDR3 reads TGTGCCAGCAGTTTAAACACGCCAGAGACCCAGTACTTC.

The chain recombines TRBV15 with TRBJ2-1; 9 positions agree with TRBD1. After removal of 3 bases from V and 0 bases from J, the junction contained 0 bases not matched to a gene. The CDR3 covers 15 residues. The germline CDR1 and CDR2 sequences are LNHNV and YYDKDF (reference sequence). The CDR3 here is CATSRGQGSYNEQFF. The CDR3 coding sequence is TGTGCCACCAGCAGGGGACAGGGCTCCTACAATGAGCAGTTCTTC.